Following are 27 T cell receptor beta chains from one sample sequenced in a study of long-term antiretroviral therapy in people with HIV. At the survey level, the v3.0 immunoSEQ assay was run. TCRdb's copy holds only in-frame clones and misses some; the assay was immunoSEQ multiplex PCR. The profile shows tens of thousands of clones, 97% of them singletons. Here the sequenced sample was unsorted PBMCs, taken 6.9 years after starting antiretroviral therapy. Receptor source: a man between 25 and 39 years old with HIV.

This chain connects TRBV11-2 to TRBJ2-1; D is unclear. With 7 bases removed from V and 5 bases from J, the gap between germline ends came to 18 bases. This CDR3 region has 15 residues. The germline CDR1 and CDR2 sequences are SGHAT and FQNNGV. The DNA of the CDR3 is TGTGCCAGCACCCCCCTTGGGCGGTCTAACAATGAGCAGTTCTTC. Protein: CASTPLGRSNNEQFF.

This rearrangement joins TRBV9 to TRBJ2-1; D might be TRBD2 (5 bases). The V gene's germline CDR1 is SGDLS and CDR2 YYNGEE. The V and J ends lost 0 bases and 3 bases respectively, with 10 bases between them. The CDR3 covers 15 residues. The CDR3 DNA follows: TGTGCCAGCAGCGTAGAGGAGGTGGGCTACAATGAGCAGTTCTTC. Translation gives CASSVEEVGYNEQFF.

The chain couples TRBV6-4 to TRBJ2-5, with D possibly TRBD1 on 6 matching bases. V lost 6 bases to trimming and J lost 2 bases, with 10 bases between them. The CDR3 loop spans 13 amino acids. CDR1 MRHNA and CDR2 SNTAGT come from the germline V gene. CDR3 region: CASSQGLQETQYF. The CDR3, as DNA: TGTGCCAGCAGCCAGGGGCTGCAAGAGACCCAGTACTTC.

This chain joins TRBV7-9 and TRBJ2-7; D remains ambiguous. The CDR3 covers 14 residues. Germline loops: CDR1 SEHNR, CDR2 FQNEAQ (reference sequence). The germline V and J ends were trimmed by 5 bases and 2 bases, with 13 bases remaining between them. The CDR3 nucleotides are TGTGCCAGCAGCCAGTCCACGGGTACCTACGAGCAGTACTTC. It translates to CASSQSTGTYEQYF.

The chain uses TRBV6-6 and TRBJ1-2; D uncertain. Germline CDR1 and CDR2: MNHNY and SVGAGI (reference sequence). The ends were cut back, 0 bases at V and 8 bases at J, with 13 bases in the middle. CDR3 length: 14 amino acids. CDR3 region: CASSYSKGSGGYTF. The CDR3 coding sequence is TGTGCCAGCAGTTACTCGAAAGGGTCGGGCGGCTACACCTTC.

The V and J genes are TRBV6-6 and TRBJ2-7; D uncertain. CDR1 MNHNY and CDR2 SVGAGI come from the germline V gene (reference sequence). V was cut by 6 bases and J by 2 bases, with 8 bases left in between. This CDR3 contains 12 residues. The CDR3 DNA reads TGTGCCAGCAGCCGACAAGCCTACGAGCAGTACTTC. Its translation is CASSRQAYEQYF.

The chain employs TRBV5-1 and TRBJ2-3; TRBD2 matches at 8 bases. V lost 3 bases and J lost 3; bases outside the gene matches: 6. Germline V gene lookup returns CDR1 SGHRS and CDR2 YFSETQ. The CDR3 spans 15 residues. CDR3 region: CASSSYSGATDTQYF. In nucleotides, the CDR3 is TGCGCCAGCAGCTCGTATAGCGGGGCTACAGATACGCAGTATTTT.

The gene calls are TRBV11-2 and TRBJ2-7, with D perhaps TRBD1 or TRBD2 (5 bases each). The CDR3 is 12 residues long. From germline, CDR1 is SGHAT and CDR2 FQNNGV. V lost 6 bases to trimming and J lost 5 bases, with 11 bases between them. Here the CDR3 DNA reads TGTGCCAGCAGGAGGGGAGCGGACGAGCAGTACTTC. This encodes CASRRGADEQYF.

A single count supports this clone. V and J are TRBV30 and TRBJ2-6; 8 bases map to TRBD2. V dropped 1 base and J dropped 4; count of bases not matched to a gene: 3. Germline loops: CDR1 GTSNPN, CDR2 SVGIG (reference sequence). The CDR3 extends over 15 amino acids. The CDR3 is CAWSAGGFGANVLTF. CDR3 DNA: TGTGCCTGGAGTGCGGGGGGGTTCGGGGCCAACGTCCTGACTTTC.

The rearrangement uses TRBV19 and TRBJ2-7; tentatively, D is TRBD2 (6 bases). The CDR3 is made up of 13 amino acids. With 3 bases removed from V and 2 bases from J, the gap between germline ends came to 8 bases. Germline CDR1 is LNHDA and CDR2 is SQIVND (reference sequence). Written as DNA, the CDR3 is TGTGCCAGTAGTATTGGCGGGGCCTACGAGCAGTACTTC. It encodes CASSIGGAYEQYF.

The CDR3 reads CASSPRTSGVTNTGELFF. The CDR3, as DNA: TGTGCCAGTAGTCCACGGACTAGCGGGGTTACGAACACCGGGGAGCTGTTTTTT. The rearrangement joins TRBV19 to TRBJ2-2, with TRBD2 matching 12 bases. The length of the CDR3 is 18 residues. Germline V CDR1 and CDR2: LNHDA, SQIVND (reference sequence). The V and J ends lost 5 bases and 0 bases, in that order; junction bases with no gene match: 7. The entire variable domain, with the rest obtained from reference TRBV19 and TRBJ2-2, is as follows: DGGITQSPKYLFRKEGQNVTLSCEQNLNHDAMYWYRQDPGQGLRLIYYSQIVNDFQKGDIAEGYSVSREKKESFPLTVTSAQKNPTAFYLCASSPRTSGVTNTGELFFGEGSRLTVL.

The chain carries TRBV6-5 and TRBJ2-7; the D gene is possibly TRBD1 (7 bases). Deletions cut 6 bases from V and 5 bases from J, with 17 bases between. In germline, CDR1 is MNHEY, CDR2 SVGAGI. The CDR3 covers 14 residues. The CDR3 DNA is TGTGCCAGCAGCCACGGGAGACAGGGCCACGAGCAGTACTTC. It encodes CASSHGRQGHEQYF.

The J gene is TRBJ2-3, the V gene TRBV2; D is possibly TRBD1 (6 bases). Germline loops: CDR1 SNHLY, CDR2 FYNNEI. This CDR3 has 14 residues. The V end was cut by 6 bases, the J end by 5 bases, with 15 bases between. The CDR3 reads CASSRGGGVDTQYF. In nucleotides, the CDR3 is TGTGCCAGCAGCCGAGGGGGTGGGGTAGATACGCAGTATTTT.

The V call is TRBV4-1, the J call TRBJ2-3; D remains unclear. V was cut by 4 bases and J by 8 bases, with 10 bases left in between. CDR3 length equals 12 residues. Germline CDR1 is MGHRA and CDR2 is YSYEKL. The CDR3 DNA reads as TGCGCCAGCAGCCCGTCAATGGGTACGCAGTATTTT. Its protein is CASSPSMGTQYF.

This chain uses TRBV6-6 with TRBJ2-1; D is unresolved. V was pared by 6 bases and J by 5 bases, with 8 bases between. The CDR3 sequence is 12 residues long. Germline assignment: CDR1 MNHNY and CDR2 SVGAGI (reference sequence). The CDR3 DNA reads as TGTGCCAGCAGCCACGCCAACAATGAGCAGTTCTTC. Protein product: CASSHANNEQFF.

The chain couples TRBV30 to TRBJ2-3; 7 nucleotides align to TRBD2. Germline values: CDR1 GTSNPN, CDR2 SVGIG (reference sequence). This CDR3 is 15 amino acids long. The J segment lost 2 bases and the V segment lost 5 bases, leaving 10 bases of the junction unmatched. CDR3 amino acids: CAWHRTRTFTDTQYF. The DNA of the CDR3 is TGTGCCTGGCACAGGACTAGAACCTTCACAGATACGCAGTATTTT.

The rearrangement joins TRBV7-2 to TRBJ2-1, with D uncertain. The CDR3 sequence is 14 residues long. Trimming took off 8 bases at V and 3 bases at J, with 14 bases between the two ends. Germline CDR1 and CDR2: SGHTA and FQGNSA. The CDR3 region has the DNA TGTGCCAGCGGTATGGCCCTGAACTACAATGAGCAGTTCTTC. Translating gives CASGMALNYNEQFF.

This clone showed up just once. The V call is TRBV6-5, the J call TRBJ2-7, with a possible D match to TRBD1 (5 bases). V lost 0 bases and J 4 bases, leaving 10 bases between the germline ends. Germline-derived CDR1 and CDR2 are MNHEY and SVGAGI. The CDR3 is 14 amino acids. The DNA for the CDR3 is TGTGCCAGCAGTTACTCGCCTCAGGGTTACGAGCAGTACTTC. Its translation is CASSYSPQGYEQYF.

The chain joins TRBV7-9 to TRBJ2-7; D tentatively reads TRBD1 or TRBD2 (5 bases each). Germline lookup yields CDR1 SEHNR and CDR2 FQNEAQ (reference sequence). This CDR3 is built from 15 residues. V dropped 5 bases and J dropped 0 bases, with 14 bases sitting between them. The CDR3 region has the DNA TGTGCCAGCAGCCCTAGGGACCGCAGCTCCTACGAGCAGTACTTC. Translating gives CASSPRDRSSYEQYF.

V is TRBV4-3 and J is TRBJ1-3; D may be TRBD1 (5 bases). Germline CDR1 reads LGHNA; CDR2 reads YSLEER. The CDR3 length is 16 residues. Trimming shortened V by 4 bases and J by 3 bases, and 16 bases separated the two germline ends. CDR3 DNA: TGCGCCAGCAGCCGAGGGAGGGGAACGCTTGGAAACACCATATATTTT. It yields the protein CASSRGRGTLGNTIYF.

The chain recombines TRBV19 with TRBJ1-3; unclear D gene. The CDR3 length is 15 residues. Germline V gene sequence: CDR1 LNHDA, CDR2 SQIVND (reference sequence). The germline V and J ends were trimmed by 9 bases and 4 bases, with 19 bases remaining between them. The CDR3 sequence: CARHPRRPSGNTIYF. The DNA for the CDR3 is TGTGCCAGACATCCTCGTCGGCCGTCAGGAAACACCATATATTTT.

This clone was observed once. This rearrangement joins TRBV6-1 to TRBJ1-1; 8 nucleotides agree with TRBD1. The CDR3 extends over 14 amino acids. V lost 5 bases, J lost 5 bases, and 7 bases stayed unmatched. Germline loops: CDR1 MNHNS, CDR2 SASEGT. CDR3: CASSSGGAGTEAFF. CDR3 nucleotides: TGTGCCAGCAGTTCAGGGGGCGCAGGTACTGAAGCTTTCTTT.

CDR3 nucleotides: TGTGCCAGCAGTGCCCTAGCGGGAGCCCACACAGATACGCAGTATTTT. This codes for CASSALAGAHTDTQYF. The rearrangement joins TRBV25-1 to TRBJ2-3; 10 bases fit TRBD2. Trimming at V came to 4 bases and at J to 2 bases, leaving 6 bases not matched to a gene. The CDR3 runs 16 residues. Germline V gives CDR1 MGHDK, CDR2 SYGVNS.

CDR3 protein: CASSLGRGGNQPQHF. In DNA form, the CDR3 reads TGTGCCAGCAGCTTAGGGCGGGGAGGCAATCAGCCCCAGCATTTT. This chain uses TRBV7-6 with TRBJ1-5; D not resolved. The V end lost 1 base, the J end lost 2 bases, and 9 bases lay between the germline ends. CDR3 length equals 15 residues. Germline CDR1 SGHVS, CDR2 FNYEAQ. The full variable domain, completed using reference TRBV7-6 and TRBJ1-5, is GAGVSQSPRYKVTKRGQDVALRCDPISGHVSLYWYRQALGQGPEFLTYFNYEAQQDKSGLPNDRFSAERPEGSISTLTIQRTEQRDSAMYRCASSLGRGGNQPQHFGDGTRLSIL.

This chain uses TRBV9 with TRBJ1-4, with 8 bases that match TRBD1. CDR1 SGDLS and CDR2 YYNGEE come from the germline V gene. The CDR3 length is 15 residues. The V gene end was trimmed by 0 bases and the J gene end by 7 bases; junction bases not matched to a gene: 5. The CDR3: CASSVGGTGGEKLFF. The CDR3 nucleotides read TGTGCCAGCAGCGTAGGTGGGACAGGAGGTGAAAAACTGTTTTTT. Drawing the rest from reference TRBV9 and TRBJ1-4, the complete variable domain is DSGVTQTPKHLITATGQRVTLRCSPRSGDLSVYWYQQSLDQGLQFLIQYYNGEERAKGNILERFSAQQFPDLHSELNLSSLELGDSALYFCASSVGGTGGEKLFFGSGTQLSVL.

This chain connects TRBV11-2 to TRBJ2-7; unclear D gene. V was cut by 2 bases and J by 5 bases, with 4 bases left in between. The germline V gene encodes CDR1 SGHAT and CDR2 FQNNGV. CDR3 size: 11 residues. Here the CDR3 DNA reads TGTGCCAGCAGCTTACTGGACGAGCAGTACTTC. Amino acid sequence: CASSLLDEQYF.

V and J are TRBV5-4 and TRBJ2-2; 7 bases match TRBD2. Germline CDR1 and CDR2: SGHNT and YYREEE (reference sequence). The CDR3 length is 15 residues. The junction had 7 bases not matched to a gene; V was cut back by 4 bases and J by 4 bases. The CDR3 region is CASSPDGGSTGELFF. CDR3 DNA sequence: TGTGCCAGCAGCCCCGACGGGGGGTCCACCGGGGAGCTGTTTTTT. Looking up the rest from reference TRBV5-4 and TRBJ2-2 gives the full variable domain: ETGVTQSPTHLIKTRGQQVTLRCSSQSGHNTVSWYQQALGQGPQFIFQYYREEENGRGNFPPRFSGLQFPNYSSELNVNALELDDSALYLCASSPDGGSTGELFFGEGSRLTVL.